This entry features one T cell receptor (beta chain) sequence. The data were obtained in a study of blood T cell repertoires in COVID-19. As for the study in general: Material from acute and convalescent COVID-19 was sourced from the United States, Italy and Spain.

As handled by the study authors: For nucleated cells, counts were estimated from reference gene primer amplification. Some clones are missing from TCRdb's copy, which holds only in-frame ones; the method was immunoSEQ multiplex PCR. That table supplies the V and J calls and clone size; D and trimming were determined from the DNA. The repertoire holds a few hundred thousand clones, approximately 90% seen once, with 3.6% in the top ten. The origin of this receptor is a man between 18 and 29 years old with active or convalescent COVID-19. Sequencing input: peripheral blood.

The CDR3 here is CASSLAKGNRQFF. In DNA, the CDR3 is TGTGCCAGCAGCTTGGCTAAGGGGAATCGGCAGTTCTTC. V gene TRBV5-4 combines with J gene TRBJ2-1; a weak D match, TRBD1 (5 bases). CDR1 is SGHNT and CDR2 is YYREEE in the germline V gene (reference sequence). V was clipped by 0 bases and J by 12 bases, with 13 bases between them. This CDR3 is built from 13 residues.